The T cell receptor (beta chain) described here comes from a study of blood T cell repertoires in COVID-19. The overall study: Sites in the United States, Italy and Spain provided acute and convalescent COVID-19 samples. The analysed material was cDNA or gDNA that came from T cells, B-cell-depleted T cells, or PBMCs.

In the source study's methods: Reference gene primer amplification in the assay estimated nucleated cell counts. Some clones are missing from TCRdb's copy, which holds only in-frame ones; the method was immunoSEQ multiplex PCR. V and J calls and clone size are those listed in that table; D and trimming were worked out from the DNA. The table has about 170,000 clones, about four fifths seen once. This sequence originates from a man in his forties or fifties who had recovered from COVID-19. The sequenced material came from peripheral blood.

For the CDR3, the DNA is TGCAGTGCTAGTTTACGGGAGGGGTACACCGGGGAGCTGTTTTTT. It specifies CSASLREGYTGELFF. V and J are TRBV20-1 and TRBJ2-2; 8 nucleotides match TRBD2. V dropped 3 bases and J dropped 3; count of bases not matched to a gene: 6. This CDR3 has 15 amino acids. Germline V CDR1 and CDR2: DFQATT, SNEGSKA (reference sequence).